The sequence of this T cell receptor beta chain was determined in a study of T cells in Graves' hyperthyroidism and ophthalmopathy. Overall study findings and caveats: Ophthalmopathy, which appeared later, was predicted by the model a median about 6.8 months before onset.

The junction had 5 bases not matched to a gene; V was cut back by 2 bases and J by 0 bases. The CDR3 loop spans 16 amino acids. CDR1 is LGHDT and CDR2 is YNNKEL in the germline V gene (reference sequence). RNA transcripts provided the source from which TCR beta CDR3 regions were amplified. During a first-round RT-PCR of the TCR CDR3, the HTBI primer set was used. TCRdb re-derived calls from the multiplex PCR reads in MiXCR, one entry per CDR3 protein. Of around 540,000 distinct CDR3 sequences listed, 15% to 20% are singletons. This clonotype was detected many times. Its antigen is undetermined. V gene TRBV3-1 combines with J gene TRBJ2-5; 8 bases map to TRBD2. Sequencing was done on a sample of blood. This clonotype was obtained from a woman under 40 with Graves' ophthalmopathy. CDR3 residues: CASSQTIAGNQETQYF. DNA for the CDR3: TGTGCCAGCAGCCAAACCATAGCGGGGAACCAAGAGACCCAGTACTTC.